This entry describes one TCR beta chain. Its antigen is still unknown. PCR involved 60 Vbeta and 13 Jbeta primers. Sequenced by immunoSEQ multiplex PCR; TCRdb stores in-frame clones only, minus some. The sample yields around 210,000 clones, around 83% seen once. These data are taken from a study of cytomegalovirus exposure and HLA in healthy donors. Study overall: In terms of ancestry, the Caucasian-associated cluster contained about four fifths of the 350 to 450 genotyped donors. Notes on the study in general: Per a later analysis, 15,000 to 20,000 TCR beta sequences showed association with HLA alleles at 0.05 false discovery rate. Being productive about 90% or about 30% of the time was typical of most TCR beta V segments in an earlier analysis. Certain sequence variants were highly shared and formed a cluster, and this cluster was likely a sequencing artifact.

The germline V gene encodes CDR1 ENHRY and CDR2 SYGVKD. The CDR3 loop spans 19 amino acids. The ends lost 4 bases at V and 0 bases at J; junction bases unmatched: 12. The sequencing sample was made of PBMCs. The V gene is TRBV10-3, the J gene TRBJ2-5; 12 bases map to TRBD2. The origin of this receptor is a girl under 10 years old in good health and CMV-seronegative. The CDR3 region has the DNA TGTGCCATCAGTGGCGGGCTAGCGGGGGGGCGAGGAAACCAAGAGACCCAGTACTTC. Protein product: CAISGGLAGGRGNQETQYF.